These 11 T cell receptor beta chains share one sample of origin, sequenced in a study of post-analysis software for immune sequencing data. TCR beta cDNA libraries included unique molecular identifiers. MiXCR was run by TCRdb on the PCR reads, yielding one entry per CDR3 protein. This table has approximately 570,000 distinct CDR3 sequences, about 40% appearing once. These receptors lack a known antigen. The study's findings and limits: Relative to controls, patients had a few TRBV segments at higher frequency, with TRBV5-6, TRBV5-1 and TRBV20-1 among these.

The material sequenced was blood. These receptors all come from a girl aged 10 to 17 with multiple sclerosis.

The chain is built from TRBV20-1 and TRBJ1-5, with D possibly being TRBD1 (6 bases). The V gene lost 0 bases and the J gene lost 4 bases, with 16 bases spanning the gap. CDR3 length: 16 amino acids. CDR1 is DFQATT, CDR2 SNEGSKA, per germline (reference sequence). CDR3 coding DNA: TGCAGTGCTAGAGATCGAACCCGGGACACTAATCAGCCCCAGCATTTT. This translates into CSARDRTRDTNQPQHF.

This chain connects TRBV7-9 to TRBJ1-5, with TRBD1 matching over 7 bases. This CDR3 is built from 16 residues. Per germline, CDR1 SEHNR and CDR2 FQNEAQ (reference sequence). V trimming: 3 bases; J trimming: 0 bases; junction bases outside the gene matches: 5. The CDR3 bases are TGTGCCAGCAGCTTTGGGACAGCGACTAGCAATCAGCCCCAGCATTTT. Translating it yields CASSFGTATSNQPQHF. The entire variable domain, with the rest obtained from reference TRBV7-9 and TRBJ1-5, is as follows: DTGVSQNPRHKITKRGQNVTFRCDPISEHNRLYWYRQTLGQGPEFLTYFQNEAQLEKSRLLSDRFSAERPKGSFSTLEIQRTEQGDSAMYLCASSFGTATSNQPQHFGDGTRLSIL.

The sample holds a few counts of this clonotype. CDR3 in DNA: TGTGCCAGCAGCTTAGGCCGGTCATATGGGTTTGCAGATACGCAGTATTTT. Translation: CASSLGRSYGFADTQYF. J is TRBJ2-3 and V is TRBV11-2; D is unresolved. The CDR3 loop spans 17 amino acids. Trimming shortened V by 1 base and J by 4 bases, and 18 bases separated the two germline ends. Germline CDR1 and CDR2: SGHAT and FQNNGV.

This clonotype has more than one count but fewer than ten. The rearrangement uses TRBV12-3 or TRBV12-4 and TRBJ2-3, with 7 positions matching TRBD1. V was clipped by 6 bases and J by 4 bases; unmatched bases: 13. The CDR3 consists of 16 residues. CDR3 loop: CASSYVGATGSDTQYF. Written as DNA, the CDR3 is TGTGCCAGCAGCTACGTAGGGGCGACAGGGTCAGATACGCAGTATTTT.

The rearrangement joins TRBV29-1 to TRBJ2-7, with 9 bases aligning to TRBD1. The CDR3 has 16 residues. Losses at the gene ends were 6 bases for V and 2 bases for J; bases not matched to a gene: 14. CDR1 is SQVTM, CDR2 ANQGSEA, per germline. This chain's CDR3 is CSVSSPVGDRAYEQYF. CDR3 DNA sequence: TGCAGCGTATCATCCCCCGTGGGGGACAGGGCCTACGAGCAGTACTTC.

The J gene is TRBJ2-5, the V gene TRBV6-6, with TRBD1 matching over 9 bases. The CDR3 covers 13 residues. V lost 5 bases and J lost 11; bases outside the gene matches: 9. Germline-derived CDR1 and CDR2 are MNHNY and SVGAGI (reference sequence). This CDR3 reads CASSPGQGGRQYF. DNA for the CDR3: TGTGCCAGCAGTCCGGGACAGGGCGGGAGACAGTACTTC.

This clonotype was seen only a few times. J is TRBJ2-5 and V is TRBV6-6, with 7 bases lining up with TRBD1. The end of the DNA is better explained by TRBJ2-7, so the J call may be wrong. Germline values: CDR1 MNHNY, CDR2 SVGAGI (reference sequence). This CDR3 spans 15 amino acids. The CDR3, as DNA: TGTGCCAGCAGTTATCCCACCCGGACAGGCATCGAGCAGTACTTC. Its translation: CASSYPTRTGIEQYF.

The J gene is TRBJ2-3, the V gene TRBV5-1; D not certain. Germline CDR1 SGHRS, CDR2 YFSETQ. This CDR3 spans 10 amino acids. Trimming removed 7 bases from V and 4 bases from J, with 4 bases in between. The CDR3 region is CASGADTQYF. The CDR3 nucleotides read TGCGCCAGCGGGGCAGATACGCAGTATTTT. The full variable domain, its missing parts supplied by reference TRBV5-1 and TRBJ2-3, is KAGVTQTPRYLIKTRGQQVTLSCSPISGHRSVSWYQQTPGQGLQFLFEYFSETQRNKGNFPGRFSGRQFSNSRSEMNVSTLELGDSALYLCASGADTQYFGPGTRLTVL.

The chain recombines TRBV6-1 with TRBJ2-5, with D maybe TRBD1 (5 bases). V was cut by 4 bases and J by 5 bases, with 11 bases left in between. The CDR3 sequence is 13 residues long. Germline values: CDR1 MNHNS, CDR2 SASEGT. DNA of the CDR3: TGTGCCAGCAGTGCTCTCAGGGCGGAGACCCAGTACTTC. Its protein is CASSALRAETQYF.

This clonotype turned up a few times. DNA for the CDR3: TGTGCCAGCAGTTACGACGACAGAAAATACGAGCAGTACTTC. Protein product: CASSYDDRKYEQYF. The chain links TRBV6-5 to TRBJ2-7, with D maybe TRBD1 (5 bases). Germline CDR1 is MNHEY and CDR2 is SVGAGI. The V end was cut by 2 bases, the J end by 4 bases, with 12 bases between. The CDR3 has 14 amino acids.

The V and J genes are TRBV5-1 and TRBJ2-5; D is ambiguous. The CDR3 loop spans 14 amino acids. The germline V and J ends were trimmed by 6 bases and 1 base, with 13 bases remaining between them. Germline loops: CDR1 SGHRS, CDR2 YFSETQ. Written as DNA, the CDR3 is TGCGCCAGCACCCCAACTGGTAGCCAAGAGACCCAGTACTTC. This encodes CASTPTGSQETQYF.